This T cell receptor (beta chain) was sequenced in a study of T-cell reconstitution after alpha-beta-depleted transplantation in children. Looked up from germline, CDR1 is SGHVS and CDR2 is FNYEAQ. The CDR3 loop spans 16 amino acids. V lost 4 bases and J lost 4; bases outside the gene matches: 8. The TCRbeta library was prepared with unique molecular identifiers. One entry per CDR3 protein, called by TCRdb with MiXCR from the PCR reads. In the table there are 500,000 to 600,000 distinct CDR3 sequences, approximately 20% of which are singletons. This clonotype was counted between two and nine times. Sequencing used PBMCs from the stem cell graft donor, obtained from the stem cell graft. The chain carries TRBV7-6 and TRBJ2-2; 8 bases are shared with TRBD1. The TCR originated in a human donor who donated a stem cell graft to a child with acute lymphoblastic leukemia. The CDR3 sequence is CASSSETGVGTGELFF. The CDR3 DNA is TGTGCCAGCAGCTCCGAGACAGGGGTGGGCACCGGGGAGCTGTTTTTT.